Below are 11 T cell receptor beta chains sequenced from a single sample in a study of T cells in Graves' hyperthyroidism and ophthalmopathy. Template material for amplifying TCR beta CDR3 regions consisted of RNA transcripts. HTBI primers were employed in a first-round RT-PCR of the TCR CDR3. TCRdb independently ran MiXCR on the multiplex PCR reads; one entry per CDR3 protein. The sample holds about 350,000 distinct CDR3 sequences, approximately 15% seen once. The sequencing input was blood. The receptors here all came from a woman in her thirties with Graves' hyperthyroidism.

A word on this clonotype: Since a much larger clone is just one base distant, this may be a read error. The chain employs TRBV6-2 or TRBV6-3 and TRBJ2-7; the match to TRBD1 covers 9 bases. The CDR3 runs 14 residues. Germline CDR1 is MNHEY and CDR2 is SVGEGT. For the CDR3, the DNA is TGTACCAGCAGGGGCAGGACAGGGGTGTACGAGCAGTACTTC. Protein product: CTSRGRTGVYEQYF.

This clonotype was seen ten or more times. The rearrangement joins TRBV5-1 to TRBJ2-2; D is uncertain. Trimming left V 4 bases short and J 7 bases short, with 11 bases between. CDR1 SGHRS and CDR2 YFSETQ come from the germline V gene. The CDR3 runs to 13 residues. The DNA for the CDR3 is TGCGCCAGCAGCCCTAACACCATCGGGGAGCTGTTTTTT. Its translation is CASSPNTIGELFF.

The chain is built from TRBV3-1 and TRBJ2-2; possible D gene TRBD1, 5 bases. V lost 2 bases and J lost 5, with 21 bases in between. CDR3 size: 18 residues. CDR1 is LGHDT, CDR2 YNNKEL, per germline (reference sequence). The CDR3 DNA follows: TGTGCCAGCAGCCAAAGAAGTTCACAGGTAGTAGGGACCGGGGAGCTGTTTTTT. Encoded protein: CASSQRSSQVVGTGELFF.

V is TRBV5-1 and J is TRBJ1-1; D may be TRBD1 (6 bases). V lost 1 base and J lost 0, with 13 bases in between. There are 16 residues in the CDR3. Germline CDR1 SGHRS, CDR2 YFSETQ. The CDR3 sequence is CASSLTGMVMNTEAFF. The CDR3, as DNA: TGCGCCAGCAGCTTGACAGGGATGGTAATGAACACTGAAGCTTTCTTT. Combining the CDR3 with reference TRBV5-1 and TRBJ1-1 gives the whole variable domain KAGVTQTPRYLIKTRGQQVTLSCSPISGHRSVSWYQQTPGQGLQFLFEYFSETQRNKGNFPGRFSGRQFSNSRSEMNVSTLELGDSALYLCASSLTGMVMNTEAFFGQGTRLTVV.

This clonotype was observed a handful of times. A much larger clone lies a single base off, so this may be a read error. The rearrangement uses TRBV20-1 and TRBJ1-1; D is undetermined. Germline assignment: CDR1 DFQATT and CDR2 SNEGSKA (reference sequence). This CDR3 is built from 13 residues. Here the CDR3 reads CSARRAVNAEAFF. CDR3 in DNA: TGCAGTGCTAGGAGGGCGGTGAACGCTGAAGCTTTCTTT.

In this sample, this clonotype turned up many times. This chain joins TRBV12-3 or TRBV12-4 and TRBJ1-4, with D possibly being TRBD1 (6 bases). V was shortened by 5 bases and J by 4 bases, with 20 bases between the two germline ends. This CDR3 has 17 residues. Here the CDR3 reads CASSPHLGGANNEKLFF. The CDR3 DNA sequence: TGTGCCAGCAGTCCCCATCTGGGGGGGGCCAATAATGAAAAACTGTTTTTT.

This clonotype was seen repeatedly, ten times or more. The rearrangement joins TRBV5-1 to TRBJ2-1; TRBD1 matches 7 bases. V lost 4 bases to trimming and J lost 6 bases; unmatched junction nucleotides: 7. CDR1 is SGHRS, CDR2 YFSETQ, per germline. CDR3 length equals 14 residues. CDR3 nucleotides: TGCGCCAGCAGCAACAGGGGTGCCGGCAATGAGCAGTTCTTC. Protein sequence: CASSNRGAGNEQFF.

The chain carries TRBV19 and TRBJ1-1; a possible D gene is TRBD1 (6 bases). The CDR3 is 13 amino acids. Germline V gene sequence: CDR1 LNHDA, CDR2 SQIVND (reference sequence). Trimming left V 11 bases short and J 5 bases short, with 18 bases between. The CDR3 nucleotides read TGTGCCGCCGAGGGGGGATGGGGAACTGAAGCTTTCTTT. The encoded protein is CAAEGGWGTEAFF.

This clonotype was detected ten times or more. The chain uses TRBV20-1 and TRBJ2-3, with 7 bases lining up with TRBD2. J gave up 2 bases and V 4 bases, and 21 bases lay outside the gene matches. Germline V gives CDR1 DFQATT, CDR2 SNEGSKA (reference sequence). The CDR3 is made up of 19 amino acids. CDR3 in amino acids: CSAIDIRGRAGRSTDTQYF. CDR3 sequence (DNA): TGCAGTGCTATCGATATTCGTGGGAGGGCCGGGCGGTCCACAGATACGCAGTATTTT.

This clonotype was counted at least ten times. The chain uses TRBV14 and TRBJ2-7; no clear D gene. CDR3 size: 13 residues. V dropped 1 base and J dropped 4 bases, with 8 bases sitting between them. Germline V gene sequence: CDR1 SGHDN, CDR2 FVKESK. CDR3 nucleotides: TGTGCCAGCAGCCAAGGCCACACTTACGAGCAGTACTTC. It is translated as CASSQGHTYEQYF.

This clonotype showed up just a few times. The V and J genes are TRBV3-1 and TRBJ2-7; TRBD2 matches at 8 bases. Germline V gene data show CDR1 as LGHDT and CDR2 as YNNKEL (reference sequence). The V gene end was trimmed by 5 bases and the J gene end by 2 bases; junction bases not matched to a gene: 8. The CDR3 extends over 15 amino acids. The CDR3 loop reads CASSITSGKAYEQYF. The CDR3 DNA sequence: TGTGCCAGCAGCATTACTAGCGGTAAAGCCTACGAGCAGTACTTC.